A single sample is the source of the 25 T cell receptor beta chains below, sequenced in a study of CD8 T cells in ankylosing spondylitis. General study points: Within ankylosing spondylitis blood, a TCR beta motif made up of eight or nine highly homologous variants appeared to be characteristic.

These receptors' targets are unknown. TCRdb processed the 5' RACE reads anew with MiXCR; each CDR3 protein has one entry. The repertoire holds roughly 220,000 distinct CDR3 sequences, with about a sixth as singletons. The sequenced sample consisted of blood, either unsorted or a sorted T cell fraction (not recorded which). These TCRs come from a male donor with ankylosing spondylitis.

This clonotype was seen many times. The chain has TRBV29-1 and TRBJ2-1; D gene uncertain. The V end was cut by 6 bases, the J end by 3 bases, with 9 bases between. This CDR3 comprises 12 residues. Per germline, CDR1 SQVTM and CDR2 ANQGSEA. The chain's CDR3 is CSVSDGYNEQFF. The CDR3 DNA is TGCAGCGTATCGGACGGCTACAATGAGCAGTTCTTC.

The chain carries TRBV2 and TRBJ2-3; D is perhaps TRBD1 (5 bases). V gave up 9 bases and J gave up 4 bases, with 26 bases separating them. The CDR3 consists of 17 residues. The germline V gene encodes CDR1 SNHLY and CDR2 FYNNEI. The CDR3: CASPRRPQGLGPDTQYF. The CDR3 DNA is TGTGCCAGTCCAAGACGACCGCAGGGTCTTGGCCCAGATACGCAGTATTTT.

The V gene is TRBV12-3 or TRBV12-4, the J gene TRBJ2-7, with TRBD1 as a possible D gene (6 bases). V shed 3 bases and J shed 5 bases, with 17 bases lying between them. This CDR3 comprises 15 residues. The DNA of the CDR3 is TGTGCCAGCAGTTTTACAGGGAAAATGGAGCACGAGCAGTACTTC. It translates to CASSFTGKMEHEQYF.

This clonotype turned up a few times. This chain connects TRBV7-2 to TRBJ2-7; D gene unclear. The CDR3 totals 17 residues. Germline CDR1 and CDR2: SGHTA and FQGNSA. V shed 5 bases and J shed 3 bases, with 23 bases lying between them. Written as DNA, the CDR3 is TGTGCCAGCAGCCCCCTTATCTCGGAGATTTTTAGCTACGAGCAGTACTTC. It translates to CASSPLISEIFSYEQYF.

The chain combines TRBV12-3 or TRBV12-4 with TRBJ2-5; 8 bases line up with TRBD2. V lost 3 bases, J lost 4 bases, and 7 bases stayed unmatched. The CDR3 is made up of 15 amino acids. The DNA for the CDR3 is TGTGCCAGCAGTTTGGGTGGGAGCGGGGGAGAGACCCAGTACTTC. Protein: CASSLGGSGGETQYF.

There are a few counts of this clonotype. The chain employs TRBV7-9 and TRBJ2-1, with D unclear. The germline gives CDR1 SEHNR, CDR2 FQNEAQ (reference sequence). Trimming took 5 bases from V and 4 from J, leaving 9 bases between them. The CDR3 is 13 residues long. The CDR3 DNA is TGTGCCAGCAGCCCTACAGCGTACAATGAGCAGTTCTTC. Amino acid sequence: CASSPTAYNEQFF.

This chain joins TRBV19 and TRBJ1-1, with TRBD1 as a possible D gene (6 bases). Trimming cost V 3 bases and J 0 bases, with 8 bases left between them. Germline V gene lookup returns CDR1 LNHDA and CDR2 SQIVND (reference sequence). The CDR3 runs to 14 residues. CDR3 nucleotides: TGTGCCAGTAGTATGGACAGCCTGAACACTGAAGCTTTCTTT. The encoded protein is CASSMDSLNTEAFF.

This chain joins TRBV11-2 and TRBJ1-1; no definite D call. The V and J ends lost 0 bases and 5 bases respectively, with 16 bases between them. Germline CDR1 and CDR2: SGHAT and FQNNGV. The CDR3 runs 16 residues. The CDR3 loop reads CASSLELEGPWTEAFF. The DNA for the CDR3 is TGTGCCAGCAGCTTAGAACTTGAGGGCCCCTGGACTGAAGCTTTCTTT.

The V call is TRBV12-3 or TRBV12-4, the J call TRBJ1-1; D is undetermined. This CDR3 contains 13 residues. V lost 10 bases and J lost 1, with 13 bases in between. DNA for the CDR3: TGTGCCACAAGCCGGGTGGAGAACACTGAAGCTTTCTTT. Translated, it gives CATSRVENTEAFF.

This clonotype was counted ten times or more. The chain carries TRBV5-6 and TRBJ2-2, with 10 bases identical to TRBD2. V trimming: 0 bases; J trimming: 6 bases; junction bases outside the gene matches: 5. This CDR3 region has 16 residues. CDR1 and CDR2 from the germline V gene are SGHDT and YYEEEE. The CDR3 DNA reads TGTGCCAGCAGCTTGGGTAGCGGGGGGCGTCCCGGGGAGCTGTTTTTT. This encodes CASSLGSGGRPGELFF.

CDR3 sequence (DNA): TGCAGTGCTGTAGAAAGACAGGGGAACACTGAAGCTTTCTTT. Its protein is CSAVERQGNTEAFF. V and J are TRBV20-1 and TRBJ1-1; 7 bases align to TRBD1. Germline CDR1 is DFQATT and CDR2 is SNEGSKA (reference sequence). Trimming cost V 5 bases and J 1 base; bases outside gene matches: 7. The CDR3 extends over 14 amino acids.

In DNA, the CDR3 is TGTGCCAGCAGCCAAGTACTAGCGGGAGCCACCGAGCAGTTCTTC. Translating gives CASSQVLAGATEQFF. The rearrangement joins TRBV3-1 to TRBJ2-1, with 11 bases identical to TRBD2. Germline CDR1 and CDR2: LGHDT and YNNKEL (reference sequence). The CDR3 has 15 amino acids. V gave up 1 base and J gave up 10 bases; unmatched junction bases: 6.

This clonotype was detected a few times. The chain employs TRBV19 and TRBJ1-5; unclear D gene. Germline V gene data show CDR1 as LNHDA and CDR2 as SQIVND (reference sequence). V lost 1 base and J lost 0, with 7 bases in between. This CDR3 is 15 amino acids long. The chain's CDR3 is CASSIVPYSNQPQHF. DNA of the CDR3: TGTGCCAGTAGTATAGTTCCCTATAGCAATCAGCCCCAGCATTTT.

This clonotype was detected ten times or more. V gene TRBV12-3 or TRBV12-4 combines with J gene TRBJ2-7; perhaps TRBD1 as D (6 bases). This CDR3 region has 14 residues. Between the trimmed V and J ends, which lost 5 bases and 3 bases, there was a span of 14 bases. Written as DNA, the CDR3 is TGTGCCAGCAGTCCTTACGACAGGAGCTACGAGCAGTACTTC. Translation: CASSPYDRSYEQYF.

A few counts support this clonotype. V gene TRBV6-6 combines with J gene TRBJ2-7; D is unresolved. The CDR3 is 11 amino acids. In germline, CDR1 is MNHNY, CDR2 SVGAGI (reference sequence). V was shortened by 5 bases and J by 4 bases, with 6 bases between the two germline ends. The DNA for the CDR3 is TGTGCCAGCAGTACATTATACGAGCAGTACTTC. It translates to CASSTLYEQYF.

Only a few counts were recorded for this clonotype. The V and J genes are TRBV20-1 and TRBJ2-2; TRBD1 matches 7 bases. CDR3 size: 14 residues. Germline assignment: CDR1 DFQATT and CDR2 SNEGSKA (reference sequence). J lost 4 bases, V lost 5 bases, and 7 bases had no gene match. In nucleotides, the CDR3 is TGCAGTGCTCCGGTGACAGGGATCACCGGGGAGCTGTTTTTT. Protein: CSAPVTGITGELFF.

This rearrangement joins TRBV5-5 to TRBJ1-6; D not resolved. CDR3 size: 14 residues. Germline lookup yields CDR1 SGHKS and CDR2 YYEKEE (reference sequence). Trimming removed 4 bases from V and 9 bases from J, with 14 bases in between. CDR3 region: CASSPPREGSPLHF. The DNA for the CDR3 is TGTGCCAGCAGCCCCCCACGGGAGGGTTCACCCCTCCACTTT.

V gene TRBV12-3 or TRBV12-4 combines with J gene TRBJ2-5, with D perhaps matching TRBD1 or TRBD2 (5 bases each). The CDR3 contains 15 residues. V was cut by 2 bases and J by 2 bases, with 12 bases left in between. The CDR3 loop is CASSLYIGAQETQYF. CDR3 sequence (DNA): TGTGCCAGCAGTTTATATATCGGGGCTCAAGAGACCCAGTACTTC.

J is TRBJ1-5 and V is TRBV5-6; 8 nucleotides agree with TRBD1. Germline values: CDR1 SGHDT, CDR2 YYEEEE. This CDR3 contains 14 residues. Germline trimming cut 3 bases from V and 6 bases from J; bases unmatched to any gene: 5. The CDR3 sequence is CASSYGQGGQPQHF. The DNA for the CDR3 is TGTGCCAGCAGCTACGGACAGGGCGGTCAGCCCCAGCATTTT.

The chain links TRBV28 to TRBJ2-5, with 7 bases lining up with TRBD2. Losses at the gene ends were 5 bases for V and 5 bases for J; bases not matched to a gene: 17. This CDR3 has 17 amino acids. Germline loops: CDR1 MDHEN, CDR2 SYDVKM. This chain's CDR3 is CASSLAAQQYLAETQYF. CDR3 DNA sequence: TGTGCCAGCAGTCTAGCGGCCCAGCAGTACCTGGCGGAGACCCAGTACTTC.

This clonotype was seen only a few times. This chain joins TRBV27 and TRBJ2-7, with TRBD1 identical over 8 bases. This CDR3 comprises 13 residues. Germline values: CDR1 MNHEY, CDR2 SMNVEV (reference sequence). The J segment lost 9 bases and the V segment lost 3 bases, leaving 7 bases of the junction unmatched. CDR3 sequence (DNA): TGTGCCAGCAGTTTCTCGACAGGGGCAGTGCAGTACTTC. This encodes CASSFSTGAVQYF.

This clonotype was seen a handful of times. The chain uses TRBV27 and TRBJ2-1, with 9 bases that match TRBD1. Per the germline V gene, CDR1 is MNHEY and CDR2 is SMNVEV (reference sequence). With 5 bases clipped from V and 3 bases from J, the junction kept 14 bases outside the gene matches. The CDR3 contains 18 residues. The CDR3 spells CASSPISGDREIYNEQFF. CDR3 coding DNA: TGTGCCAGCAGTCCGATATCGGGGGACAGGGAAATCTACAATGAGCAGTTCTTC.

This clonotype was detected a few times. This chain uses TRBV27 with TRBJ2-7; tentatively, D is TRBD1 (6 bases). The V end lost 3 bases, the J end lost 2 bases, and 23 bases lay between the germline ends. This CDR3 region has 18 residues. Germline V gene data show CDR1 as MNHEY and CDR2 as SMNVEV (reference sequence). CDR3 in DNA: TGTGCCAGCAGTTTCGTCAGGACAGCTAAGACCGACCCCTACGAGCAGTACTTC. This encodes CASSFVRTAKTDPYEQYF.

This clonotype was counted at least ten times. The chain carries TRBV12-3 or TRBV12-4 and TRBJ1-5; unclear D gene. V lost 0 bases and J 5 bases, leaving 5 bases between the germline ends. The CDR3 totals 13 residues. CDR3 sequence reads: CASSLAGHQPQHF. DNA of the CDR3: TGTGCCAGCAGTTTAGCAGGGCATCAGCCCCAGCATTTT.

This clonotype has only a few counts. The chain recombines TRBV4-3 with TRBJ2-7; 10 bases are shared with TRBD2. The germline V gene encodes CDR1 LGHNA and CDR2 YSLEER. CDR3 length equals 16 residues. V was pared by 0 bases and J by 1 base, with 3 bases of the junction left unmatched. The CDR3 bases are TGCGCCAGCAGCCAAGATCGAGCGGGAGGGTCCTACGAGCAGTACTTC. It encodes CASSQDRAGGSYEQYF.